The 18 T cell receptor beta chains given below trace back to one sample, sequenced in a study of somatic mutations in cytotoxic T cells in rheumatoid arthritis. Sequenced by immunoSEQ multiplex PCR; TCRdb stores in-frame clones only, minus some. This table has about 8,600 clones, 75% appearing once. Source material: CD8+ T cells sorted from blood. These receptors all stem from a woman aged 45-60 years in good health.

This sequence joins TRBV7-8 and TRBJ1-5; D unclear. The CDR3 loop spans 18 amino acids. Germline assignment: CDR1 SGHVS and CDR2 FQNEAQ. V dropped 5 bases and J dropped 0 bases, with 20 bases sitting between them. The CDR3 is CASSPTESIFYSNQPQHF. As DNA, the CDR3 is TGTGCCAGCAGCCCTACAGAGTCCATTTTTTATAGCAATCAGCCCCAGCATTTT.

This clone was found a few times. This chain links TRBV7-3 with TRBJ2-7; possible D gene TRBD1, 7 bases. Trimming cost V 7 bases and J 6 bases, with 22 bases left between them. The length of the CDR3 is 15 residues. In germline, CDR1 is SGHTA, CDR2 FQGTGA. For the CDR3, the DNA is TGTGCCAGCACCCCTCGGGAGACAGGGATAGTCGAGCAGTACTTC. Its translation: CASTPRETGIVEQYF.

The V call is TRBV28, the J call TRBJ2-5, with a tentative D call TRBD2 (5 bases). V was clipped by 5 bases and J by 2 bases, with 12 bases between them. The CDR3 is made up of 14 amino acids. The germline gives CDR1 MDHEN, CDR2 SYDVKM. The CDR3 region is CASSPIRGQETQYF. DNA for the CDR3: TGTGCCAGCAGTCCCATCCGGGGACAAGAGACCCAGTACTTC. Using reference TRBV28 and TRBJ2-5 for the parts outside the CDR3, the full variable domain is DVKVTQSSRYLVKRTGEKVFLECVQDMDHENMFWYRQDPGLGLRLIYFSYDVKMKEKGDIPEGYSVSREKKERFSLILESASTNQTSMYLCASSPIRGQETQYFGPGTRLLVL.

This clone occurred once. The chain recombines TRBV13 with TRBJ2-3; D may be TRBD2 (6 bases). Germline V CDR1 and CDR2: PRHDT, FYEKMQ (reference sequence). This CDR3 contains 14 residues. The V gene lost 3 bases and the J gene lost 2 bases, with 9 bases spanning the gap. Here the CDR3 reads CASSFWGDTDTQYF. CDR3 coding DNA: TGTGCCAGCAGCTTCTGGGGGGACACAGATACGCAGTATTTT.

The J gene is TRBJ2-3, the V gene TRBV15; a weak D match, TRBD2 (5 bases). This CDR3 contains 18 residues. Trimming left V 0 bases short and J 0 bases short, with 16 bases between. Germline V lookup: CDR1 LNHNV, CDR2 YYDKDF (reference sequence). The CDR3 spells CATSRDPSSSYSTDTQYF. The DNA of the CDR3 is TGTGCCACCAGCAGAGATCCTAGCAGTTCCTATAGCACAGATACGCAGTATTTT.

As for this clone: A read error may produce the germline difference seen at one junction end. This CDR3 is also generated by other DNA sequences in the sample. The chain links TRBV5-1 to TRBJ2-6; 11 bases agree with TRBD1. The CDR3 runs to 17 residues. From germline, CDR1 is SGHRS and CDR2 YFSETQ. The CDR3 nucleotides read TGTGCCAGCAGCTTGGACAGGGGGCGGTCCGGGGCCAACGTCCTGACTTTC. Its protein is CASSLDRGRSGANVLTF.

In this sample, this clone turned up once. This chain joins TRBV5-1 and TRBJ1-4, with 7 bases matching TRBD1. V lost 0 bases to trimming and J lost 8 bases; unmatched junction nucleotides: 10. This CDR3 has 16 residues. Germline V gives CDR1 SGHRS, CDR2 YFSETQ. The CDR3 reads CASSLEVQGVGEKLFF. CDR3 bases: TGCGCCAGCAGCTTGGAAGTTCAGGGGGTGGGGGAAAAACTGTTTTTT.

The V and J genes are TRBV4-3 and TRBJ1-2, with a tentative D call TRBD1 (6 bases). Germline loops: CDR1 LGHNA, CDR2 YSLEER. There are 17 residues in the CDR3. V gave up 0 bases and J gave up 4 bases, with 18 bases separating them. CDR3 sequence: CASSQDQQGFVGYGYTF. Written as DNA, the CDR3 is TGCGCCAGCAGCCAAGACCAACAGGGATTCGTCGGCTATGGCTACACCTTC.

The rearrangement links TRBV15 to TRBJ1-2, with D unresolved. Germline values: CDR1 LNHNV, CDR2 YYDKDF (reference sequence). Trimming stripped 0 bases from V and 4 bases from J, with 12 bases between. CDR3 length equals 15 residues. For the CDR3, the DNA is TGTGCCACCAGCAGAGATCCGGCACAGTTCTATGGCTACACCTTC. It translates to CATSRDPAQFYGYTF.

The chain couples TRBV11-2 to TRBJ2-5, with TRBD2 matching over 10 bases. The germline V gene has CDR1 SGHAT and CDR2 FQNNGV. This CDR3 has 15 amino acids. Trimming took 5 bases from V and 3 from J; bases not matched to a gene: 6. The CDR3 bases are TGTGCCAGCAGCGCCGGACTAGCGGTAAAAGAGACCCAGTACTTC. It is translated as CASSAGLAVKETQYF.

This sequence joins TRBV7-9 and TRBJ2-1; TRBD1 aligns across 11 bases. Germline V CDR1 and CDR2: SEHNR, FQNEAQ (reference sequence). The CDR3 loop spans 16 amino acids. Trimming at V came to 5 bases and at J to 1 base, leaving 4 bases not matched to a gene. The CDR3 region has the DNA TGTGCCAGCAGCCACGGGACAGGGGGGTCCTACAATGAGCAGTTCTTC. This translates into CASSHGTGGSYNEQFF.

The V call is TRBV6-5, the J call TRBJ1-6, with D unclear. The CDR3 has 14 residues. CDR1 is MNHEY, CDR2 SVGAGI, per germline. V lost 2 bases and J lost 3, with 5 bases in between. The CDR3 DNA reads as TGTGCCAGCAGTTACCACAACTATAATTCACCCCTCCACTTT. Translation gives CASSYHNYNSPLHF.

This rearrangement joins TRBV7-9 to TRBJ2-5, with 8 bases fitting TRBD1. The DNA end is more similar to TRBJ2-7, so the J call may be wrong. There are 16 residues in the CDR3. CDR1 SEHNR and CDR2 FQNEAQ come from the germline V gene (reference sequence). The CDR3 reads CASSPPTPDRVYEQYF. The CDR3 DNA follows: TGTGCCAGCAGCCCCCCCACGCCGGACAGGGTCTACGAGCAGTACTTC.

J is TRBJ1-5 and V is TRBV27, with D maybe TRBD1 (6 bases). Germline V gene lookup returns CDR1 MNHEY and CDR2 SMNVEV (reference sequence). The CDR3 is made up of 15 amino acids. Trimming removed 6 bases from V and 2 bases from J, with 14 bases in between. DNA for the CDR3: TGTGCCAGCAGGGCGGGGGGCTATGGCAATCAGCCCCAGCATTTT. Protein sequence: CASRAGGYGNQPQHF.

The chain is built from TRBV6-6 and TRBJ1-2, with D unresolved. Trimming removed 6 bases at V and 6 bases at J, with 14 bases between. CDR3 length: 13 residues. CDR1 and CDR2 (germline): MNHNY, SVGAGI (reference sequence). CDR3: CASSRWRDDGYTF. The DNA of the CDR3 is TGTGCCAGCAGCCGGTGGAGGGATGATGGCTACACCTTC.

V gene TRBV4-1 combines with J gene TRBJ2-5, with D uncertain. Deletions cut 2 bases from V and 5 bases from J, with 12 bases between. The germline gives CDR1 MGHRA, CDR2 YSYEKL. The length of the CDR3 is 14 residues. CDR3 nucleotides: TGCGCCAGCAGCCAATGGAGCGTTGCGGAGACCCAGTACTTC. This translates into CASSQWSVAETQYF.

V and J are TRBV28 and TRBJ2-7, with 9 bases matching TRBD2. This CDR3 comprises 15 residues. V was pared by 1 base and J by 4 bases, with 5 bases of the junction left unmatched. From germline, CDR1 is MDHEN and CDR2 SYDVKM. The CDR3 here is CASSLSRGGPYEQYF. CDR3 in DNA: TGTGCCAGCAGTTTATCGCGGGGGGGCCCGTACGAGCAGTACTTC.

CDR3 in amino acids: CASSPPQEQETQYF. For the CDR3, the DNA is TGTGCCAGCTCACCACCGCAGGAACAAGAGACCCAGTACTTC. This rearrangement joins TRBV18 to TRBJ2-5; D unclear. Trimming removed 0 bases from V and 2 bases from J, with 7 bases in between. The CDR3 is made up of 14 amino acids. Germline assignment: CDR1 KGHSH and CDR2 LQKENI.